These 29 T cell receptor beta chains came from one sample sequenced in a study of human T cells and chemical hapten exposure. The sample's time point: patch test 1, 2 weeks after DPC sensitization. Noted treatment: therapeutic diphenylcyclopropenone sensitization with weekly scalp DPC. One entry per CDR3 protein, called by TCRdb with MiXCR from the RACE reads. Of 74,000 or so distinct CDR3 sequences in the sample, approximately 12% are singletons; the top ten hold 3.5%. Sequences were derived from whole blood, sampled in connection with sensitization to the hapten diphenylcyclopropenone (DPC). These receptors were taken from a woman aged 55-69 years with alopecia areata. Some clones in this sample may be carry-over from other donors' samples.

This clonotype was counted many times. The chain couples TRBV3-1 to TRBJ1-2; no firm D call. Germline loops: CDR1 LGHDT, CDR2 YNNKEL (reference sequence). Between the trimmed V and J ends, which lost 0 bases and 8 bases, there was a span of 4 bases. The CDR3 is made up of 11 amino acids. The CDR3 nucleotides are TGTGCCAGCAGCCAAGATCGGGGCTACACCTTC. Encoded protein: CASSQDRGYTF.

The chain's CDR3 is CSVEGRGPYEQYF. In DNA, the CDR3 is TGCAGCGTTGAAGGCAGGGGGCCTTACGAGCAGTACTTC. This rearrangement joins TRBV29-1 to TRBJ2-7; 8 nucleotides line up with TRBD1. Germline lookup yields CDR1 SQVTM and CDR2 ANQGSEA. The CDR3 extends over 13 amino acids. V shed 1 base and J 4 bases; nucleotides not matched to a gene: 3.

This clonotype was detected many times. The rearrangement uses TRBV4-2 and TRBJ2-7; no reliable D call. The V and J ends lost 0 bases and 7 bases respectively, with 7 bases between them. Germline V CDR1 and CDR2: LGHNA, YNFKEQ. The CDR3 runs 12 residues. The CDR3: CASSQDLAEQYF. CDR3 coding DNA: TGTGCCAGCAGCCAAGATCTCGCGGAGCAGTACTTC.

There are many counts of this clonotype. The chain couples TRBV3-1 to TRBJ1-1; D is perhaps TRBD1 (5 bases). From germline, CDR1 is LGHDT and CDR2 YNNKEL (reference sequence). V was shortened by 2 bases and J by 1 base, with 11 bases between the two germline ends. The CDR3 runs 15 residues. In nucleotides, the CDR3 is TGTGCCAGCAGCCAAAGACAGACAGCGAACACTGAAGCTTTCTTT. Amino acid sequence: CASSQRQTANTEAFF.

In this sample, this clonotype turned up a few times. V gene TRBV12-3 or TRBV12-4 combines with J gene TRBJ2-1; D is ambiguous. CDR3 length equals 13 residues. The V end lost 8 bases, the J end lost 7 bases, and 15 bases lay between the germline ends. CDR3 region: CASAFNSPNEQFF. The DNA for the CDR3 is TGTGCCAGCGCCTTCAACTCCCCGAATGAGCAGTTCTTC.

The chain couples TRBV5-1 to TRBJ1-1; a possible D gene is TRBD1 (5 bases). The germline V gene encodes CDR1 SGHRS and CDR2 YFSETQ. The V and J ends lost 2 bases and 3 bases respectively, with 14 bases between them. The CDR3 covers 15 residues. The CDR3 spells CASSFSMGLHTEAFF. The CDR3 DNA follows: TGCGCCAGCAGCTTCTCGATGGGGCTGCACACTGAAGCTTTCTTT.

This clonotype was found many times. The chain is built from TRBV2 and TRBJ2-2; perhaps TRBD1 as D (5 bases). The CDR3 totals 15 residues. The V end lost 8 bases, the J end lost 0 bases, and 13 bases lay between the germline ends. Germline-derived CDR1 and CDR2 are SNHLY and FYNNEI. The CDR3 loop is CASQIQVSNTGELFF. CDR3 nucleotides: TGTGCCAGCCAAATACAGGTTTCGAACACCGGGGAGCTGTTTTTT.

This CDR3 is CASSFHRANEKLFF. CDR3 DNA sequence: TGTGCCAGCAGTTTCCATCGGGCTAATGAAAAACTGTTTTTT. The genes are TRBV6-5 and TRBJ1-4; D is ambiguous. From germline, CDR1 is MNHEY and CDR2 SVGAGI. Trimming cost V 4 bases and J 3 bases, with 9 bases left between them. The CDR3 loop spans 14 amino acids.

This clonotype showed up just a few times. The chain has TRBV24-1 and TRBJ2-1, with a tentative D call TRBD2 (6 bases). There are 13 residues in the CDR3. V lost 4 bases, J lost 10 bases, and 13 bases lay in between. Germline values: CDR1 KGHDR, CDR2 SFDVKD. CDR3 nucleotides: TGTGCCACCAGTGAGCCGACTAGTGGGGAGCAGTTCTTC. This sequence encodes CATSEPTSGEQFF.

This sequence joins TRBV27 and TRBJ2-1; 9 bases match TRBD1. V shed 2 bases, J shed 6 bases, and the junction held 5 bases outside the gene matches. The germline V gene has CDR1 MNHEY and CDR2 SMNVEV (reference sequence). There are 15 residues in the CDR3. CDR3 amino acids: CASSLGDRVGNEQFF. The DNA for the CDR3 is TGTGCCAGCAGTTTAGGGGACAGGGTTGGCAATGAGCAGTTCTTC.

J is TRBJ2-7 and V is TRBV4-2, with D possibly TRBD1 on 5 matching bases. From germline, CDR1 is LGHNA and CDR2 YNFKEQ. V was trimmed by 0 bases and J by 3 bases, leaving 18 bases between them. This CDR3 has 17 residues. CDR3 amino acids: CASSQDQLARTHYEQYF. The CDR3 region has the DNA TGTGCCAGCAGCCAAGACCAATTGGCCAGGACACACTACGAGCAGTACTTC.

This clonotype was counted at least ten times. The chain couples TRBV20-1 to TRBJ1-2, with 7 bases aligning to TRBD1. This CDR3 has 14 residues. CDR1 DFQATT and CDR2 SNEGSKA come from the germline V gene (reference sequence). Losses at the gene ends were 5 bases for V and 0 bases for J; bases not matched to a gene: 6. In DNA, the CDR3 is TGCAGTGCTCATGCCGGGACAGCTAACTATGGCTACACCTTC. This translates into CSAHAGTANYGYTF.

This clonotype was counted between two and nine times. The chain carries TRBV25-1 and TRBJ1-4; 9 bases fit TRBD1. V dropped 4 bases and J dropped 5; count of bases not matched to a gene: 14. This CDR3 contains 18 residues. Germline CDR1 and CDR2: MGHDK and SYGVNS. The CDR3 loop is CASSVDYRATGGNEKLFF. In DNA, the CDR3 is TGTGCCAGCAGTGTGGACTATAGGGCGACAGGGGGAAATGAAAAACTGTTTTTT. The complete variable domain, with remaining parts taken from reference TRBV25-1 and TRBJ1-4, reads EADIYQTPRYLVIGTGKKITLECSQTMGHDKMYWYQQDPGMELHLIHYSYGVNSTEKGDLSSESTVSRIRTEHFPLTLESARPSHTSQYLCASSVDYRATGGNEKLFFGSGTQLSVL.

This clonotype was seen ten or more times. The chain couples TRBV11-2 to TRBJ1-5; D remains ambiguous. Germline assignment: CDR1 SGHAT and CDR2 FQNNGV. The ends were cut back, 2 bases at V and 5 bases at J, with 7 bases in the middle. CDR3 length: 13 amino acids. The CDR3, as DNA: TGTGCCAGCAGCTTATGGAGAGATCAGCCCCAGCATTTT. Encoded protein: CASSLWRDQPQHF.

The gene calls are TRBV20-1 and TRBJ2-6; no clear D gene. V was shortened by 3 bases and J by 4 bases, with 4 bases between the two germline ends. The CDR3 contains 12 residues. The germline gives CDR1 DFQATT, CDR2 SNEGSKA (reference sequence). CDR3 sequence reads: CSASAGANVLTF. The CDR3 DNA sequence: TGCAGTGCTAGCGCCGGGGCCAACGTCCTGACTTTC.

V and J are TRBV19 and TRBJ1-4, with 7 bases lining up with TRBD1. The junction had 10 bases not matched to a gene; V was cut back by 8 bases and J by 7 bases. CDR1 is LNHDA and CDR2 is SQIVND in the germline V gene (reference sequence). CDR3 length: 14 amino acids. The CDR3 is CASGWDSESEKLFF. Here the CDR3 DNA reads TGTGCCAGTGGTTGGGACAGTGAAAGTGAAAAACTGTTTTTT. Full variable domain (remainder filled in from reference TRBV19 and TRBJ1-4): DGGITQSPKYLFRKEGQNVTLSCEQNLNHDAMYWYRQDPGQGLRLIYYSQIVNDFQKGDIAEGYSVSREKKESFPLTVTSAQKNPTAFYLCASGWDSESEKLFFGSGTQLSVL.

This clonotype was seen at least ten times. The chain couples TRBV12-3 or TRBV12-4 to TRBJ1-5, with 8 bases aligning to TRBD1. This CDR3 has 14 amino acids. With 5 bases clipped from V and 4 bases from J, the junction kept 4 bases outside the gene matches. CDR3 bases: TGTGCCAGCAGTGCAACAGGGGGTAATCAGCCCCAGCATTTT. This codes for CASSATGGNQPQHF.

This clonotype has ten or more counts. The chain links TRBV27 to TRBJ1-5, with 7 bases matching TRBD1. CDR1 and CDR2 (germline): MNHEY, SMNVEV (reference sequence). V was pared by 10 bases and J by 7 bases, with 13 bases of the junction left unmatched. CDR3 length: 14 amino acids. The CDR3 region is CATRGLGGRQPQHF. Written as DNA, the CDR3 is TGTGCCACCAGGGGGTTGGGGGGGCGGCAGCCCCAGCATTTT.

This clonotype was observed a handful of times. The chain has TRBV25-1 and TRBJ1-6; the match to TRBD1 covers 9 bases. Trimming at V came to 2 bases and at J to 11 bases, leaving 7 bases not matched to a gene. The CDR3 runs 15 residues. Per the germline V gene, CDR1 is MGHDK and CDR2 is SYGVNS. CDR3 protein: CASSEGTGGLAPLHF. The CDR3 DNA is TGTGCCAGCAGTGAAGGAACAGGGGGCTTGGCACCCCTCCACTTT.

In DNA form, the CDR3 reads TGCGCCAGCAGCCAAGAAGGCGGATATAGCAATCAGCCCCAGCATTTT. Translated: CASSQEGGYSNQPQHF. V and J are TRBV4-1 and TRBJ1-5; D not certain. The CDR3 consists of 16 residues. Germline lookup yields CDR1 MGHRA and CDR2 YSYEKL. V shed 0 bases and J shed 0 bases, with 9 bases lying between them.

This rearrangement joins TRBV6-6 to TRBJ1-1, with 7 bases that match TRBD1. After removal of 5 bases from V and 5 bases from J, the junction contained 11 bases not matched to a gene. From germline, CDR1 is MNHNY and CDR2 SVGAGI (reference sequence). The CDR3 runs 15 residues. The DNA of the CDR3 is TGTGCCAGCAGTCCACTCGACAGGGTGGTTACTGAAGCTTTCTTT. As protein: CASSPLDRVVTEAFF.

This clonotype was seen a handful of times. A junction end diverges from the germline sequence, so it may reflect a read error. This chain links TRBV7-3 with TRBJ1-1; D is uncertain. The CDR3 runs to 13 residues. Germline assignment: CDR1 SGHTA and CDR2 FQGTGA. The CDR3 sequence is CVSSSQRDTEAFF. DNA of the CDR3: TGTGTCAGCAGCTCTCAGAGGGACACTGAAGCTTTCTTT.

In this sample, this clonotype turned up many times. CDR3 amino acids: CASSLVTGGSEKLFF. The CDR3 DNA is TGTGCCAGCAGCTTAGTGACAGGGGGTTCTGAAAAACTGTTTTTT. V and J are TRBV11-2 and TRBJ1-4, with 9 bases that match TRBD1. Germline values: CDR1 SGHAT, CDR2 FQNNGV. This CDR3 has 15 residues. V trimming: 1 base; J trimming: 7 bases; junction bases outside the gene matches: 4.

The chain couples TRBV6-5 to TRBJ1-2; possible D gene TRBD1, 5 bases. The CDR3 loop spans 14 amino acids. Trimming left V 2 bases short and J 1 base short, with 8 bases between. Germline values: CDR1 MNHEY, CDR2 SVGAGI. The CDR3 here is CASSYKDINYGYTF. The CDR3 nucleotides read TGTGCCAGCAGTTACAAGGACATTAACTATGGCTACACCTTC.

In its sample, this clonotype was seen many times. This chain uses TRBV7-9 with TRBJ2-7; maybe TRBD2 (5 bases). The V and J ends lost 1 base and 6 bases respectively, with 10 bases between them. The CDR3 is 13 residues long. CDR1 is SEHNR, CDR2 FQNEAQ, per germline (reference sequence). This chain's CDR3 is CASSLDVGVEQYF. As DNA, the CDR3 is TGTGCCAGCAGCTTAGATGTCGGGGTCGAGCAGTACTTC.

The chain employs TRBV11-3 and TRBJ1-1; possibly TRBD1 for D (6 bases). Germline CDR1 reads SGHNT; CDR2 reads YENEEA. V lost 4 bases, J lost 8 bases, and 17 bases lay in between. The CDR3 is made up of 14 amino acids. CDR3 sequence: CASSSVTGSSEAFF. CDR3 sequence (DNA): TGTGCCAGCAGCTCCGTCACAGGGTCTTCCGAAGCTTTCTTT.

The J gene is TRBJ1-2, the V gene TRBV14; the D is unclear. V was shortened by 0 bases and J by 7 bases, with 15 bases between the two germline ends. This CDR3 has 15 residues. Germline V gene data show CDR1 as SGHDN and CDR2 as FVKESK. The CDR3 protein is CASSQDSRYKAGYTF. The CDR3 coding sequence is TGTGCCAGCAGCCAAGATTCAAGATACAAGGCTGGCTACACCTTC.

This clonotype has only a few counts. The V and J genes are TRBV2 and TRBJ1-2, with 7 bases lining up with TRBD1. Looked up from germline, CDR1 is SNHLY and CDR2 is FYNNEI. V shed 5 bases and J 3 bases; nucleotides not matched to a gene: 3. The CDR3 has 13 residues. The CDR3 region has the DNA TGTGCCAGCAGTCCAGGACAGGACTATGGCTACACCTTC. Its translation is CASSPGQDYGYTF.

This clonotype turned up a few times. The J gene is TRBJ1-3, the V gene TRBV18; 7 nucleotides match TRBD1. Germline V gene sequence: CDR1 KGHSH, CDR2 LQKENI. The CDR3 consists of 18 residues. J gave up 0 bases and V 3 bases, and 11 bases lay outside the gene matches. In nucleotides, the CDR3 is TGTGCCAGCTCACCGACAGGGATCACCCCCAACTCTGGAAACACCATATATTTT. Its translation: CASSPTGITPNSGNTIYF.